Listed below are T cell receptor beta chains from one sample, sequenced in a study of T cells in Graves' hyperthyroidism and ophthalmopathy. In TCRdb, the multiplex PCR reads were re-called with MiXCR into one record per CDR3 protein. This table holds 360,000 or so distinct CDR3 sequences, about a sixth found once. The sample consisted of blood. All receptors come from a woman aged 40 to 50 with Graves' ophthalmopathy. CDR3s include the opening cysteine and the closing phenylalanine or tryptophan. D genes are given only for firm matches. Some rows have no size entry. The others give once, few or many, or a class for an expanded clone.

CDR3 protein: CASSDTSTDTQYF
CDR3 DNA: TGTGCCAGCAGTGACACCTCAACAGATACGCAGTATTTT
clone size: many
J gene: TRBJ2-3
D gene: -
V gene: TRBV6-4

CDR3 protein: CASRTTSGRDEQYF
CDR3 DNA: TGTGCCAGCCGGACCACTAGCGGGAGGGACGAGCAGTACTTC
clone size: many
J gene: TRBJ2-7
D gene: TRBD2
V gene: TRBV6-1

CDR3 protein: CSARDRTDGYTF
CDR3 DNA: TGCAGTGCTAGAGATCGCACCGATGGCTACACCTTC
clone size: many
J gene: TRBJ1-2
D gene: -
V gene: TRBV20-1

CDR3 protein: CAISGAGEETQYF
CDR3 DNA: TGTGCCATCAGTGGCGCGGGGGAAGAGACCCAGTACTTC
clone size: many
J gene: TRBJ2-5
D gene: TRBD2
V gene: TRBV10-3

CDR3 protein: CASSFEGSSYNSPLHF
CDR3 DNA: TGTGCCAGCAGTTTCGAGGGGAGCTCCTATAATTCACCCCTCCACTTT
clone size: -
J gene: TRBJ1-6
D gene: -
V gene: TRBV28

CDR3 protein: CASSVRQGGTEAFF
CDR3 DNA: TGTGCCAGCAGCGTCCGACAGGGGGGGACTGAAGCTTTCTTT
clone size: few
J gene: TRBJ1-1
D gene: TRBD1
V gene: TRBV7-2

CDR3 protein: CASSGLTGVVETQYF
CDR3 DNA: TGTGCCAGCAGTGGATTGACAGGGGTCGTAGAGACCCAGTACTTC
clone size: many
J gene: TRBJ2-5
D gene: TRBD1
V gene: TRBV6-1

CDR3 protein: CASSRGTAAETQYF
CDR3 DNA: TGTGCCAGCAGTAGGGGGACTGCGGCTGAGACCCAGTACTTC
clone size: -
J gene: TRBJ2-5
D gene: -
V gene: TRBV27

CDR3 protein: CASSISRGRFFEQYF
CDR3 DNA: TGTGCCAGTAGTATTTCTCGGGGGAGGTTTTTCGAGCAGTACTTC
clone size: many
J gene: TRBJ2-7
D gene: -
V gene: TRBV19

CDR3 protein: CASSLEGTGNEQYF
CDR3 DNA: TGTGCCAGCAGCTTAGAGGGGACAGGGAACGAGCAGTACTTC
clone size: many
J gene: TRBJ2-7
D gene: TRBD1
V gene: TRBV13

CDR3 protein: CASSFNAAWETQYF
CDR3 DNA: TGTGCCAGCAGTTTTAACGCTGCCTGGGAGACCCAGTACTTC
clone size: many
J gene: TRBJ2-5
D gene: -
V gene: TRBV28

CDR3 protein: CASRGDTQETQYF
CDR3 DNA: TGCGCCAGCAGGGGGGACACGCAAGAGACCCAGTACTTC
clone size: few
J gene: TRBJ2-5
D gene: -
V gene: TRBV5-1

CDR3 protein: CATSRQTALSGNTIYF
CDR3 DNA: TGTGCCACCAGCAGACAGACAGCCCTCTCTGGAAACACCATATATTTT
clone size: many
J gene: TRBJ1-3
D gene: -
V gene: TRBV15

CDR3 protein: CASSLSTRVNQPQHF
CDR3 DNA: TGTGCCAGCAGTTTATCGACGAGGGTAAATCAGCCCCAGCATTTT
clone size: many
J gene: TRBJ1-5
D gene: -
V gene: TRBV27

CDR3 protein: CSARARGSGNTIYF
CDR3 DNA: TGCAGTGCTAGGGCGAGGGGCTCTGGAAACACCATATATTTT
clone size: many
J gene: TRBJ1-3
D gene: -
V gene: TRBV20-1